Below are 28 T cell receptor beta chains sequenced from a single sample in a study of PD-1 blockade in classical Hodgkin lymphoma. Brentuximab vedotin exposure varied, and every patient relapsed after autologous stem cell transplantation. The protocol was immunoSEQ multiplex PCR, while the TCRdb copy is restricted to in-frame clones and leaves out a portion. Found here are about 150,000 clones, around 73% of them singletons; the top ten hold 7.5% to 10%. Source: peripheral blood mononuclear cells (PBMCs), taken before the second cycle of nivolumab. These receptors all stem from a human donor with classical Hodgkin lymphoma.

This chain uses TRBV10-3 with TRBJ2-1, with 14 bases lining up with TRBD2. In germline, CDR1 is ENHRY, CDR2 SYGVKD. The V segment lost 0 bases and the J segment 0 bases; nucleotides outside the gene matches: 4. This CDR3 has 19 residues. Here the CDR3 reads CAISESGTSGGSSYNEQFF. The CDR3 DNA is TGTGCCATCAGTGAGTCGGGGACTAGCGGGGGCAGCTCCTACAATGAGCAGTTCTTC.

This chain joins TRBV7-2 and TRBJ1-1, with D hard to call. Trimming removed 0 bases from V and 1 base from J, with 6 bases in between. Germline CDR1 reads SGHTA; CDR2 reads FQGNSA. There are 14 residues in the CDR3. Written as DNA, the CDR3 is TGTGCCAGCAGCTTAGCCTCCAGGAACACTGAAGCTTTCTTT. This gives the protein CASSLASRNTEAFF.

Here the CDR3 reads CASSLLGGSNQPQHF. CDR3 coding DNA: TGTGCCAGCAGCTTACTAGGCGGAAGCAATCAGCCCCAGCATTTT. This chain joins TRBV11-2 and TRBJ1-5; unclear D gene. Trimming pared 2 bases from V and 1 base from J, leaving 9 bases between. Germline V gene sequence: CDR1 SGHAT, CDR2 FQNNGV. The CDR3 runs 15 residues.

The chain uses TRBV7-2 and TRBJ2-7; 13 bases are shared with TRBD2. This CDR3 has 15 amino acids. Per the germline V gene, CDR1 is SGHTA and CDR2 is FQGNSA. V shed 4 bases, J shed 2 bases, and the junction held 2 bases outside the gene matches. The CDR3 loop is CASSSLAGGAYEQYF. CDR3 DNA: TGTGCCAGCAGCTCACTAGCGGGAGGGGCCTACGAGCAGTACTTC.

This sequence joins TRBV2 and TRBJ2-7; tentative D call: TRBD2 (6 bases). This CDR3 has 14 amino acids. Germline lookup yields CDR1 SNHLY and CDR2 FYNNEI. V shed 1 base and J shed 1 base, with 8 bases lying between them. This CDR3 reads CASSEGLASYEQYF. CDR3 DNA sequence: TGTGCCAGCAGTGAAGGGCTAGCGTCCTACGAGCAGTACTTC.

In the case of this clone: An end of the junction does not agree with germline; a read error may underlie this. V and J are TRBV9 and TRBJ1-2; no reliable D call. CDR1 SGDLS and CDR2 YYNGEE come from the germline V gene. The CDR3 runs 12 residues. Written as DNA, the CDR3 is TGTGCCAGCAGCCCCTCCACCGAACAGCCCTCCTTC. Its translation is CASSPSTEQPSF.

The chain couples TRBV6-1 to TRBJ1-1; 7 bases are shared with TRBD1. V shed 6 bases, J shed 3 bases, and the junction held 7 bases outside the gene matches. In germline, CDR1 is MNHNS, CDR2 SASEGT. The length of the CDR3 is 14 residues. DNA for the CDR3: TGTGCCAGCAGGATGACAGGGACGGACACTGAAGCTTTCTTT. Translated: CASRMTGTDTEAFF.

This clone came up once. The chain uses TRBV11-2 and TRBJ2-1; D remains ambiguous. The V end was cut by 5 bases, the J end by 3 bases, with 14 bases between. CDR1 and CDR2 (germline): SGHAT, FQNNGV. CDR3 size: 15 residues. CDR3 in amino acids: CASSTRESFYNEQFF. The DNA of the CDR3 is TGTGCCAGCAGCACCCGTGAGAGCTTCTACAATGAGCAGTTCTTC. Filled out from reference TRBV11-2 and TRBJ2-1, the complete variable domain reads EAGVAQSPRYKIIEKRQSVAFWCNPISGHATLYWYQQILGQGPKLLIQFQNNGVVDDSQLPKDRFSAERLKGVDSTLKIQPAKLEDSAVYLCASSTRESFYNEQFFGPGTRLTVL.

The chain couples TRBV6-6 to TRBJ1-5, with TRBD1 as a possible D gene (6 bases). This CDR3 region has 16 residues. Germline loops: CDR1 MNHNY, CDR2 SVGAGI (reference sequence). V lost 4 bases and J 2 bases, leaving 15 bases between the germline ends. CDR3 sequence: CASSSLTGAGNQPQHF. In nucleotides, the CDR3 is TGTGCCAGCAGTTCCCTGACAGGAGCGGGCAATCAGCCCCAGCATTTT.

V and J are TRBV7-4 and TRBJ2-5, with TRBD2 identical over 13 bases. The length of the CDR3 is 18 residues. J gave up 1 base and V 10 bases, and 15 bases lay outside the gene matches. Germline CDR1 is SGHVT and CDR2 is SQSDAQ. The CDR3 region is CATSVRTSGRRRQETQYF. In DNA, the CDR3 is TGTGCCACCTCTGTCCGGACTAGCGGGAGAAGGCGCCAAGAGACCCAGTACTTC.

The genes are TRBV27 and TRBJ2-2; TRBD1 aligns across 8 bases. Germline CDR1 and CDR2: MNHEY and SMNVEV (reference sequence). The length of the CDR3 is 16 residues. J gave up 6 bases and V 7 bases, and 13 bases lay outside the gene matches. The CDR3: CASTNTPRTGPGELFF. CDR3 coding DNA: TGTGCCAGCACCAATACACCGAGGACAGGGCCCGGGGAGCTGTTTTTT.

The chain has TRBV19 and TRBJ2-2, with 8 nucleotides matching TRBD1. The CDR3 has 16 amino acids. The ends lost 3 bases at V and 0 bases at J; junction bases unmatched: 3. Germline CDR1 and CDR2: LNHDA and SQIVND (reference sequence). The CDR3 reads CASSMGTGTNTGELFF. The CDR3 bases are TGTGCCAGTAGTATGGGGACAGGAACGAACACCGGGGAGCTGTTTTTT.

The gene calls are TRBV9 and TRBJ2-7, with 7 positions matching TRBD1. Germline trimming cut 3 bases from V and 2 bases from J; bases unmatched to any gene: 2. The CDR3 spans 13 residues. CDR1 is SGDLS and CDR2 is YYNGEE in the germline V gene. The CDR3 protein is CASSGQGAYEQYF. In DNA, the CDR3 is TGTGCCAGCAGCGGACAGGGAGCCTACGAGCAGTACTTC.

The rearrangement uses TRBV19 and TRBJ2-7; 8 nucleotides align to TRBD2. The germline CDR1 and CDR2 sequences are LNHDA and SQIVND (reference sequence). There are 14 residues in the CDR3. J lost 0 bases, V lost 4 bases, and 2 bases had no gene match. CDR3 bases: TGTGCCAGTAGTAGCGGGAGGAGCTCCTACGAGCAGTACTTC. Protein: CASSSGRSSYEQYF.

The rearrangement joins TRBV27 to TRBJ1-2, with TRBD1 as a possible D gene (6 bases). CDR3 length: 17 residues. Germline V lookup: CDR1 MNHEY, CDR2 SMNVEV (reference sequence). The V and J ends lost 5 bases and 0 bases respectively, with 19 bases between them. This CDR3 is CASSPRQDWSTNYGYTF. DNA for the CDR3: TGTGCCAGCAGTCCAAGACAGGACTGGTCTACTAACTATGGCTACACCTTC.

The V and J genes are TRBV6-5 and TRBJ1-1, with TRBD1 matching over 9 bases. There are 13 residues in the CDR3. With V trimmed by 6 bases and J by 7 bases, 6 bases remained unmatched. The V gene's germline CDR1 is MNHEY and CDR2 SVGAGI. The CDR3 protein is CASRTGGTHEAFF. Written as DNA, the CDR3 is TGTGCCAGCAGGACAGGGGGGACGCATGAAGCTTTCTTT.

The chain is built from TRBV15 and TRBJ2-4, with D perhaps TRBD1 (5 bases). From germline, CDR1 is LNHNV and CDR2 YYDKDF (reference sequence). The CDR3 totals 16 residues. V was shortened by 1 base and J by 4 bases, with 14 bases between the two germline ends. This CDR3 is CATSRGGQGAKNIQYF. CDR3 in DNA: TGTGCCACCAGCAGAGGCGGTCAAGGGGCAAAAAACATTCAGTACTTC.

V usage is TRBV5-1 and J usage is TRBJ1-3; D remains unclear. The CDR3 length is 13 residues. V lost 5 bases and J lost 4, with 10 bases in between. The V gene's germline CDR1 is SGHRS and CDR2 YFSETQ. The CDR3 sequence is CASRDPPGNTIYF. The CDR3 bases are TGCGCCAGCAGGGACCCGCCGGGAAACACCATATATTTT.

The CDR3 loop is CAIKRGTGGVETQYF. The CDR3 DNA follows: TGTGCCATCAAACGAGGGACAGGGGGTGTAGAGACCCAGTACTTC. The rearrangement links TRBV10-3 to TRBJ2-5, with 11 bases fitting TRBD1. The CDR3 sequence is 15 residues long. Germline V gives CDR1 ENHRY, CDR2 SYGVKD. The V gene end was trimmed by 7 bases and the J gene end by 4 bases; junction bases not matched to a gene: 8.

V usage is TRBV7-8 and J usage is TRBJ2-7; possible D gene TRBD2, 5 bases. The CDR3 spans 12 residues. Germline V CDR1 and CDR2: SGHVS, FQNEAQ. Trimming took 8 bases from V and 6 from J, leaving 14 bases between them. DNA of the CDR3: TGTGCCAGCGAGACGGGGTTTTCCGAGCAGTACTTC. Translation: CASETGFSEQYF.

The chain couples TRBV10-3 to TRBJ2-4, with D unresolved. There are 15 residues in the CDR3. Between the trimmed V and J ends, which lost 6 bases and 0 bases, there was a span of 12 bases. Germline CDR1 and CDR2: ENHRY and SYGVKD. In nucleotides, the CDR3 is TGTGCCATCAGAGCAGGAGACCTAGCCAAAAACATTCAGTACTTC. Translation gives CAIRAGDLAKNIQYF.

This chain uses TRBV11-3 with TRBJ2-5; 7 bases align to TRBD2. The ends lost 1 base at V and 4 bases at J; junction bases unmatched: 9. The CDR3 spans 16 residues. Looked up from germline, CDR1 is SGHNT and CDR2 is YENEEA. CDR3 DNA: TGTGCCAGCAGCTTAGTTGGGGGGAGGGACTTAGAGACCCAGTACTTC. Its protein is CASSLVGGRDLETQYF.

This clone was counted once. V is TRBV7-2 and J is TRBJ2-1; tentative D call: TRBD2 (6 bases). V was trimmed by 5 bases and J by 4 bases, leaving 15 bases between them. The V gene's germline CDR1 is SGHTA and CDR2 FQGNSA. This CDR3 comprises 15 residues. CDR3 sequence reads: CASSPRESVYNEQFF. CDR3 sequence (DNA): TGTGCCAGCAGCCCCCGGGAGTCGGTATACAATGAGCAGTTCTTC.

This clone was counted only a few times. The genes are TRBV19 and TRBJ1-2; 9 positions match TRBD1. The CDR3 is 15 residues long. Germline values: CDR1 LNHDA, CDR2 SQIVND (reference sequence). V shed 0 bases, J shed 8 bases, and the junction held 7 bases outside the gene matches. CDR3 region: CASSIEGQGEGGYTF. The CDR3 bases are TGTGCCAGTAGTATAGAGGGACAGGGCGAAGGAGGCTACACCTTC. The full variable domain, completed using reference TRBV19 and TRBJ1-2, is DGGITQSPKYLFRKEGQNVTLSCEQNLNHDAMYWYRQDPGQGLRLIYYSQIVNDFQKGDIAEGYSVSREKKESFPLTVTSAQKNPTAFYLCASSIEGQGEGGYTFGSGTRLTVV.

The chain carries TRBV6-6 and TRBJ2-7; 7 nucleotides agree with TRBD2. V lost 7 bases, J lost 2 bases, and 5 bases stayed unmatched. This CDR3 contains 13 residues. CDR1 is MNHNY, CDR2 SVGAGI, per germline (reference sequence). CDR3 nucleotide sequence: TGTGCCAGCACCCTGGGGGGGGCCTACGAGCAGTACTTC. It translates to CASTLGGAYEQYF.

The genes are TRBV28 and TRBJ2-1; 10 nucleotides align to TRBD1. The J segment lost 9 bases and the V segment lost 3 bases, leaving 8 bases of the junction unmatched. CDR1 is MDHEN and CDR2 is SYDVKM in the germline V gene. CDR3 length: 15 amino acids. CDR3 in DNA: TGTGCCAGCAGTTTGGGGGGGACAGGGGAGTTTGAGCAGTTCTTC. It codes for CASSLGGTGEFEQFF.

This chain links TRBV27 with TRBJ2-1; D perhaps matches TRBD2 (6 bases). Trimming pared 5 bases from V and 4 bases from J, leaving 15 bases between. There are 15 residues in the CDR3. In germline, CDR1 is MNHEY, CDR2 SMNVEV (reference sequence). The CDR3 region has the DNA TGTGCCAGCAGTCCTTGGGCTAGCGAATACAATGAGCAGTTCTTC. Encoded protein: CASSPWASEYNEQFF.

The DNA for the CDR3 is TGCGCCAGCAGCCAATCCCCGGGACTAGCGGGTTTCGGGGAGCTGTTTTTT. This sequence encodes CASSQSPGLAGFGELFF. J is TRBJ2-2 and V is TRBV4-1; 12 positions match TRBD2. Germline lookup yields CDR1 MGHRA and CDR2 YSYEKL. The length of the CDR3 is 17 residues. Germline trimming cut 2 bases from V and 7 bases from J; bases unmatched to any gene: 8.